This paragraph reports one T cell receptor (beta chain). Its antigen is as yet unknown. The data were obtained in a study of CD8 T cells in ankylosing spondylitis. Study-level findings and limits: Ankylosing spondylitis blood seemed to carry a telltale TCR beta motif made of roughly 8 highly homologous variants.

Trimming shortened V by 2 bases and J by 5 bases, and 11 bases separated the two germline ends. There are 14 residues in the CDR3. The germline V gene encodes CDR1 SGHRS and CDR2 YFSETQ. In TCRdb, the 5' RACE reads were re-called with MiXCR into one record per CDR3 protein. The sample yields fewer than 750,000 distinct CDR3 sequences, 19% seen once. The receptor comes from a male donor with ankylosing spondylitis. The sample was blood, either unsorted or a sorted T cell fraction (not recorded which). The rearrangement joins TRBV5-1 to TRBJ2-1; possibly TRBD1 or TRBD2 for D (5 bases each). CDR3 sequence reads: CASSLLPGHNEQFF. The DNA of the CDR3 is TGCGCCAGCAGCTTACTTCCGGGACACAATGAGCAGTTCTTC.